This note documents a single T cell receptor (beta chain) sequence. Germline V CDR1 and CDR2: GTSNPN, SVGIG (reference sequence). This CDR3 has 13 residues. V trimming: 0 bases; J trimming: 7 bases; junction bases outside the gene matches: 0. Clones were sequenced by immunoSEQ multiplex PCR, and TCRdb holds only the in-frame ones, with some missing. The sample holds 56,000 or so clones, around 93% seen once. This sample is part of a study of technical replicates of blood from a handful of donors. The receptor was derived from a human donor in good health. Some clones in this sample may be carry-over from other donors' samples. Sequences were obtained from PBMCs. The chain has TRBV30 and TRBJ1-5; 10 nucleotides line up with TRBD1. The CDR3 nucleotides read TGTGCCTGGAGTGTGACAGGGGGCCAGCCCCAGCATTTT. This encodes CAWSVTGGQPQHF. The full variable domain, completed using reference TRBV30 and TRBJ1-5, is SQTIHQWPATLVQPVGSPLSLECTVEGTSNPNLYWYRQAAGRGLQLLFYSVGIGQISSEVPQNLSASRPQDRQFILSSKKLLLSDSGFYLCAWSVTGGQPQHFGDGTRLSIL.